This T cell receptor beta chain was identified in a study of liver allograft versus peripheral blood T cells. Study context: Hepatic allograft T cell receptor repertoires were evaluated relative to those present in recipients' peripheral blood.

The ends lost 5 bases at V and 2 bases at J; junction bases unmatched: 13. The CDR3 contains 19 residues. Looked up from germline, CDR1 is SEHNR and CDR2 is FQNEAQ (reference sequence). Study results and limitations: Liver allograft repertoires of T cell receptors reportedly diverged from peripheral blood repertoires.

This clonotype is medium-sized within its sample. The antigen remains undetermined. Each CDR3 protein gets one entry after TCRdb re-called the reads with MiXCR. In the table there are about 810 distinct CDR3 sequences, roughly 15% of which are singletons. The rearrangement links TRBV7-9 to TRBJ2-6, with TRBD1 matching 9 bases. This receptor was identified in a human patient who had a liver transplant. Some of the T cells might come from the graft donor. The CDR3 region is CASSLSRGTGLAGANVLTF. CDR3 nucleotides: TGTGCCAGCAGCCTTTCGAGGGGGACAGGGCTTGCTGGGGCCAACGTCCTGACTTTC.